A selection of T cell receptor beta chains follows, all from one sample in a study of radiation and T cells in renal cell carcinoma. The assay was immunoSEQ multiplex PCR, and TCRdb's table has in-frame clones only and misses some. The sample has tens of thousands of clones; over 80% are singletons. The specimen comprised blood, sampled from a patient whose treatment included radiotherapy and nephrectomy. The receptors stem from a woman aged 55-70 years with renal cell carcinoma. Each CDR3 is given with its conserved first and last residue. The D gene is left open where the match is weak. Only some rows state a clone size, as once, few, many or a class for expanded clones.

cdr3_aa: CSVAQGAREYEQYF
cdr3_nt: TGCAGCGTTGCCCAGGGGGCCAGGGAGTACGAGCAGTACTTC
d_call: TRBD1
v_call: TRBV29-1
clone_size: -
j_call: TRBJ2-7

cdr3_aa: CASSSPAIRTGGDPYEQYF
cdr3_nt: TGTGCCAGCAGCTCGCCCGCTATCAGGACAGGGGGCGACCCCTACGAGCAGTACTTC
d_call: TRBD1
v_call: TRBV9
clone_size: -
j_call: TRBJ2-7

cdr3_aa: CASSPRGLTANVLTF
cdr3_nt: TGTGCCAGTAGTCCTCGGGGACTAACGGCCAACGTCCTGACTTTC
d_call: TRBD2
v_call: TRBV19
clone_size: once
j_call: TRBJ2-6

cdr3_aa: CASSLTGRIQETQYF
cdr3_nt: TGTGCCAGCAGCTTGACAGGGAGGATCCAAGAGACCCAGTACTTC
d_call: -
v_call: TRBV7-9
clone_size: once
j_call: TRBJ2-5

cdr3_aa: CASSLGPGPISSYEQYF
cdr3_nt: TGTGCCAGCAGCTTAGGCCCAGGGCCTATCAGCTCCTACGAGCAGTACTTC
d_call: -
v_call: TRBV7-6
clone_size: -
j_call: TRBJ2-7

cdr3_aa: CASSQQVAKNIQYF
cdr3_nt: TGTGCCAGCAGCCAACAGGTAGCCAAAAACATTCAGTACTTC
d_call: -
v_call: TRBV13
clone_size: -
j_call: TRBJ2-4

cdr3_aa: CASSFAGTGPYGYTF
cdr3_nt: TGTGCCAGCAGTTTTGCCGGGACAGGGCCCTATGGCTACACCTTC
d_call: TRBD1
v_call: TRBV27
clone_size: -
j_call: TRBJ1-2

cdr3_aa: CASSAYSGNTGELFF
cdr3_nt: TGTGCCAGCAGCGCCTATAGCGGAAACACCGGGGAGCTGTTTTTT
d_call: -
v_call: TRBV11-3
clone_size: -
j_call: TRBJ2-2

cdr3_aa: CASSLRNTEAFF
cdr3_nt: TGTGCCAGCAGTCTCAGGAACACTGAAGCTTTCTTT
d_call: -
v_call: TRBV28
clone_size: -
j_call: TRBJ1-1

cdr3_aa: CAISESAVLNTEAFF
cdr3_nt: TGTGCCATCAGTGAGTCGGCAGTACTGAACACTGAAGCTTTCTTT
d_call: -
v_call: TRBV10-3
clone_size: -
j_call: TRBJ1-1

cdr3_aa: CASSPLQSTRGTGELFF
cdr3_nt: TGCGCCAGCAGCCCCTTACAATCGACCCGGGGCACCGGGGAGCTGTTTTTT
d_call: -
v_call: TRBV5-1
clone_size: -
j_call: TRBJ2-2

cdr3_aa: CASSSTSGYTGELFF
cdr3_nt: TGCGCCAGCAGCTCTACGAGCGGATACACCGGGGAGCTGTTTTTT
d_call: -
v_call: TRBV5-1
clone_size: -
j_call: TRBJ2-2

cdr3_aa: CASSIRAGGTGELFF
cdr3_nt: TGTGCCAGTAGTATTAGGGCAGGAGGAACCGGGGAGCTGTTTTTT
d_call: -
v_call: TRBV19
clone_size: -
j_call: TRBJ2-2

cdr3_aa: CASSLVGRETQYF
cdr3_nt: TGTGCCAGCAGCTTGGTGGGAAGAGAGACCCAGTACTTC
d_call: -
v_call: TRBV5-4
clone_size: -
j_call: TRBJ2-5

cdr3_aa: CASSLAGGTGTQYF
cdr3_nt: TGTGCCAGCAGCTTAGCCGGGGGCACGGGTACGCAGTATTTT
d_call: -
v_call: TRBV11-2
clone_size: -
j_call: TRBJ2-3

cdr3_aa: CASSRDGYGYTF
cdr3_nt: TGTGCCAGCAGCCGGGACGGCTATGGCTACACCTTC
d_call: -
v_call: TRBV6-4
clone_size: -
j_call: TRBJ1-2

cdr3_aa: CASSDNRGSGQPQHF
cdr3_nt: TGTGCCAGCAGTGATAACAGGGGGTCGGGCCAGCCCCAGCATTTT
d_call: TRBD1
v_call: TRBV6-1
clone_size: -
j_call: TRBJ1-5

cdr3_aa: CASSQGQGVNEKLFF
cdr3_nt: TGTGCCAGCAGCCAGGGTCAGGGCGTAAATGAAAAACTGTTTTTT
d_call: -
v_call: TRBV4-2
clone_size: -
j_call: TRBJ1-4

cdr3_aa: CASSFSTTPGALYGYTF
cdr3_nt: TGTGCCAGCAGTTTTTCAACTACTCCCGGGGCCCTCTATGGCTACACCTTC
d_call: -
v_call: TRBV28
clone_size: -
j_call: TRBJ1-2

cdr3_aa: CASSPRGDRILSGNTIYF
cdr3_nt: TGTGCCAGCTCACCTCGAGGAGACAGGATCCTCTCCGGAAACACCATATATTTT
d_call: -
v_call: TRBV18
clone_size: -
j_call: TRBJ1-3

cdr3_aa: CASIREINGELFF
cdr3_nt: TGTGCCAGCATCAGGGAGATTAACGGGGAGCTGTTTTTT
d_call: -
v_call: TRBV2
clone_size: -
j_call: TRBJ2-2

cdr3_aa: CASSLTSGNIQYF
cdr3_nt: TGTGCCAGCAGTTTGACTAGCGGGAACATTCAGTACTTC
d_call: TRBD2
v_call: TRBV28
clone_size: -
j_call: TRBJ2-4

cdr3_aa: CASSPGVNSGANVLTF
cdr3_nt: TGCGCCAGCAGCCCGGGGGTTAACTCTGGGGCCAACGTCCTGACTTTC
d_call: -
v_call: TRBV5-1
clone_size: -
j_call: TRBJ2-6

cdr3_aa: CASSSGHSTDTQYF
cdr3_nt: TGTGCCAGCAGCTCGGGTCATTCCACAGATACGCAGTATTTT
d_call: -
v_call: TRBV7-2
clone_size: -
j_call: TRBJ2-3

cdr3_aa: CASSPRTGTEAFF
cdr3_nt: TGTGCCAGCAGTCCCAGGACAGGGACTGAAGCTTTCTTT
d_call: TRBD1
v_call: TRBV6-6
clone_size: -
j_call: TRBJ1-1

cdr3_aa: CASSITGYNSPLHF
cdr3_nt: TGTGCCAGCAGTATTACAGGGTATAATTCACCCCTCCACTTT
d_call: -
v_call: TRBV7-6
clone_size: -
j_call: TRBJ1-6

cdr3_aa: CASRRTDLNTEAFF
cdr3_nt: TGTGCCAGCAGACGGACAGACCTGAACACTGAAGCTTTCTTT
d_call: -
v_call: TRBV2
clone_size: -
j_call: TRBJ1-1

cdr3_aa: CASSQRRQGNTGELFF
cdr3_nt: TGCGCCAGCAGCCAAAGAAGGCAGGGGAACACCGGGGAGCTGTTTTTT
d_call: -
v_call: TRBV4-1
clone_size: -
j_call: TRBJ2-2

cdr3_aa: CASSFRGENTIYF
cdr3_nt: TGTGCCAGCAGCTTCAGGGGAGAAAACACCATATATTTT
d_call: -
v_call: TRBV5-8
clone_size: -
j_call: TRBJ1-3

cdr3_aa: CASSPGQLSYEQYF
cdr3_nt: TGTGCCAGCAGTCCGGGACAGCTCTCCTACGAGCAGTACTTC
d_call: TRBD1
v_call: TRBV27
clone_size: -
j_call: TRBJ2-7

cdr3_aa: CASLRGANNEQFF
cdr3_nt: TGTGCCAGCCTTAGGGGGGCCAACAATGAGCAGTTCTTC
d_call: -
v_call: TRBV11-2
clone_size: -
j_call: TRBJ2-1

cdr3_aa: CASSLAVGTLGPDTQYF
cdr3_nt: TGTGCCAGCAGCTTAGCGGTGGGCACCCTCGGACCAGATACGCAGTATTTT
d_call: -
v_call: TRBV9
clone_size: -
j_call: TRBJ2-3

cdr3_aa: CASSSWQTVSNEKLFF
cdr3_nt: TGTGCCAGCAGCTCGTGGCAGACAGTCAGTAATGAAAAACTGTTTTTT
d_call: -
v_call: TRBV7-9
clone_size: few
j_call: TRBJ1-4

cdr3_aa: CASSSPRRGLTYEQYF
cdr3_nt: TGTGCCAGCAGTTCCCCAAGGAGGGGCCTTACCTACGAGCAGTACTTC
d_call: -
v_call: TRBV6-5
clone_size: -
j_call: TRBJ2-7

cdr3_aa: CACFPGQGLSAEAFF
cdr3_nt: TGTGCCTGTTTCCCGGGACAGGGGTTAAGCGCTGAAGCTTTCTTT
d_call: TRBD1
v_call: TRBV30
clone_size: -
j_call: TRBJ1-1

cdr3_aa: CASRAYGSGANVLTF
cdr3_nt: TGCGCCAGCAGGGCGTACGGCTCTGGGGCCAACGTCCTGACTTTC
d_call: -
v_call: TRBV5-1
clone_size: -
j_call: TRBJ2-6

cdr3_aa: CASSPSLRQGKRDTQYF
cdr3_nt: TGTGCCAGCAGCCCCTCTCTACGGCAGGGGAAACGAGATACGCAGTATTTT
d_call: -
v_call: TRBV7-6
clone_size: -
j_call: TRBJ2-3

cdr3_aa: CASILGGSDEQFF
cdr3_nt: TGTGCCAGCATCTTAGGGGGCAGCGATGAGCAGTTCTTC
d_call: TRBD1
v_call: TRBV5-4
clone_size: -
j_call: TRBJ2-1

cdr3_aa: CATNPGKGKGALTFF
cdr3_nt: TGTGCCACCAATCCGGGTAAAGGGAAGGGGGCCTTAACTTTCTTT
d_call: TRBD1
v_call: TRBV15
clone_size: once
j_call: TRBJ1-1

cdr3_aa: CATSRGLGTGENIQYF
cdr3_nt: TGTGCCACCAGCAGAGGGCTCGGGACAGGGGAAAACATTCAGTACTTC
d_call: TRBD1
v_call: TRBV15
clone_size: -
j_call: TRBJ2-4

cdr3_aa: CASRQPDRVVTEAFF
cdr3_nt: TGCGCCAGCAGGCAGCCCGACAGGGTAGTGACTGAAGCTTTCTTT
d_call: TRBD1
v_call: TRBV5-1
clone_size: few
j_call: TRBJ1-1

cdr3_aa: CSSDGNYGYTF
cdr3_nt: TGTTCCTCGGACGGTAACTATGGCTACACCTTC
d_call: -
v_call: TRBV28
clone_size: -
j_call: TRBJ1-2

cdr3_aa: CASSLVGVGNTEAFF
cdr3_nt: TGTGCCAGCAGCTTAGTGGGGGTGGGGAACACTGAAGCTTTCTTT
d_call: -
v_call: TRBV11-2
clone_size: few
j_call: TRBJ1-1

cdr3_aa: CASSEAPLAKNIQYF
cdr3_nt: TGTGCCAGCAGTGAGGCTCCCTTAGCCAAAAACATTCAGTACTTC
d_call: -
v_call: TRBV6-1
clone_size: -
j_call: TRBJ2-4

cdr3_aa: CASSFLRARTYEQYF
cdr3_nt: TGTGCCAGCAGCTTCCTCAGGGCGAGGACCTACGAGCAGTACTTC
d_call: -
v_call: TRBV7-9
clone_size: -
j_call: TRBJ2-7

cdr3_aa: CASSSGLAGETQYF
cdr3_nt: TGTGCCAGCAGTAGCGGACTAGCTGGGGAGACCCAGTACTTC
d_call: TRBD2
v_call: TRBV5-6
clone_size: -
j_call: TRBJ2-5

cdr3_aa: CASRDRGLRGNQPQHF
cdr3_nt: TGTGCCAGCAGGGACAGGGGGCTGAGGGGCAATCAGCCCCAGCATTTT
d_call: TRBD1
v_call: TRBV28
clone_size: -
j_call: TRBJ1-5

cdr3_aa: CASRDPGSGNTIYF
cdr3_nt: TGTGCCAGCAGGGATCCCGGCTCTGGAAACACCATATATTTT
d_call: -
v_call: TRBV9
clone_size: -
j_call: TRBJ1-3